A selection of T cell receptor beta chains follows, all from one sample in a study of sequential checkpoint blockade in melanoma. TCRdb's copy holds only in-frame clones and misses some; the assay was immunoSEQ multiplex PCR. The sample lists 2,000 or so clones; 20% were seen once. Sequences were derived from tumor tissue (inferred from file names), sampled from a patient given nivolumab and ipilimumab in sequence. The receptors come from a human donor with melanoma. Both conserved end residues are part of each CDR3. The order of the fields is CDR3 DNA, CDR3 protein, clone size, D gene, V gene, J gene. A D gene is named only where the DNA matches it firmly. The listing skips clone size in some rows; elsewhere it reads once, few, many or a size class.

DNA: TGTGCCAGCAGTTACTCGGGCCTAGCGGGGGTCTACAATGAGCAGTTCTTC
CDR3: CASSYSGLAGVYNEQFF
size: NA
D: TRBD2
V: TRBV6-8
J: TRBJ2-1

DNA: TGTGCCAGCTCACCGGACAGCTCGGCGGATGGCTACACCTTC
CDR3: CASSPDSSADGYTF
size: NA
D: NA
V: TRBV18
J: TRBJ1-2

DNA: TGCAGCGTTAAAACGAATACCGCGAACACTGAAGCTTTCTTT
CDR3: CSVKTNTANTEAFF
size: NA
D: NA
V: TRBV29-1
J: TRBJ1-1

DNA: TGTGCCAGCAGCCGTGATTGGGGGTTAGAGACCCAGTACTTC
CDR3: CASSRDWGLETQYF
size: many
D: NA
V: TRBV11-3
J: TRBJ2-5

DNA: TGTGCCAGCAGTGAGCGAGAGGGAGAGGGAGCTTTCTTT
CDR3: CASSEREGEGAFF
size: large
D: NA
V: TRBV6-8
J: TRBJ1-1

DNA: TGTGCCTGGTGGGACCCGGGATGGGGAAATGGCTACACCTTC
CDR3: CAWWDPGWGNGYTF
size: NA
D: NA
V: TRBV30
J: TRBJ1-2

DNA: TGTGCCAGCTCACCACTTCCAAGGACAGGGGGTTCCCGCCGGTCCGACGAGCAGTACTTC
CDR3: CASSPLPRTGGSRRSDEQYF
size: NA
D: TRBD1
V: TRBV18
J: TRBJ2-7

DNA: TGTGCCAGCAGTCCCCGGGACAGATCCTACAATGAGCAGTTCTTC
CDR3: CASSPRDRSYNEQFF
size: few
D: TRBD1
V: TRBV9
J: TRBJ2-1

DNA: TGTGCCAGTAGTGACTCAGGGAAAGAGACCCAGTACTTC
CDR3: CASSDSGKETQYF
size: few
D: NA
V: TRBV19
J: TRBJ2-5

DNA: TGCGCCAGCAGCCCTGGACAGGGCCATGAAAAACTGTTTTTT
CDR3: CASSPGQGHEKLFF
size: NA
D: TRBD1
V: TRBV5-1
J: TRBJ1-4

DNA: TGTGCCAGCAGCGTAAGAGGGCTCCAAGAGACCCAGTACTTC
CDR3: CASSVRGLQETQYF
size: NA
D: NA
V: TRBV9
J: TRBJ2-5

DNA: TGTGCCAGCAGCGCCGGATCGGGCCCGGGGAATGGCTACACCTTC
CDR3: CASSAGSGPGNGYTF
size: medium-sized
D: NA
V: TRBV9
J: TRBJ1-2

DNA: TGTGCCAGCAGTATCGGGTTCGGGGCAGGGGCTAACTATGGCTACACCTTC
CDR3: CASSIGFGAGANYGYTF
size: many
D: NA
V: TRBV11-3
J: TRBJ1-2

DNA: TGTGCCAGTAGTATTATAGGTCCAAGGAATTCACCCCTCCACTTT
CDR3: CASSIIGPRNSPLHF
size: NA
D: NA
V: TRBV19
J: TRBJ1-6